A selection of T cell receptor beta chains follows, all from one sample in a study of cytomegalovirus exposure and HLA in healthy donors. Repertoires were generated with immunoSEQ multiplex PCR, while TCRdb's copy carries only in-frame clones and drops some. The sample has some 96,000 clones; approximately 64% are singletons. Sequenced material: PBMCs. The receptors here all came from a man aged 55 to 70 in good health and CMV-seronegative. Both conserved end residues are part of each CDR3. The D gene is left open where the match is weak. Size is stated for part of the rows, as once, few or many counts, or as a class when the clone is expanded.

>TRBJ1-1|-|-|TRBV10-3
TGTGCCATCAGTGAGGGCCAGTCTGAAGCTTTCTTT
CAISEGQSEAFF
>TRBJ1-5|TRBD1|once|TRBV25-1
TGTGCCAGCAGTGAAACGGGACAGAGATTCAATCAGCCCCAGCATTTT
CASSETGQRFNQPQHF
>TRBJ2-1|TRBD2|-|TRBV30
TGTGCCTGGATGGGAAGAGGAGCGGGAGTAAGCTCCTACAATGAGCAGTTCTTC
CAWMGRGAGVSSYNEQFF
>TRBJ1-2|-|-|TRBV7-9
TGTGCCAGCAGCTTAAGAGTGCAGGGTGGCTACACCTTC
CASSLRVQGGYTF
>TRBJ1-4|-|-|TRBV6-6
TGTGCCAGCAGTCTGTCTAAGGCGAAGAGGGATGAAAAACTGTTTTTT
CASSLSKAKRDEKLFF
>TRBJ2-7|TRBD1|-|TRBV2
TGTGCCAGCAGTGCAGCCGGGACAGGGGACTCCTACGAGCAGTACTTC
CASSAAGTGDSYEQYF
>TRBJ2-7|-|-|TRBV5-1
TGCGCCAGCAGCTTGGAATTTCGCGAGCAGTACTTC
CASSLEFREQYF
>TRBJ2-7|-|-|TRBV28
TGTGCCAGCAGCATGGACAGCGCCTACGAGCAGTACTTC
CASSMDSAYEQYF
>TRBJ2-3|TRBD2|-|TRBV10-3
TGTGCCGTCAGAATGGGACTAGCGACAGATACGCAGTATTTT
CAVRMGLATDTQYF
>TRBJ2-3|-|once|TRBV4-2
TGTGCCAGCAGCCACCAGAGGGGGGGTAATACGCAGTATTTT
CASSHQRGGNTQYF
>TRBJ2-1|-|-|TRBV2
TGTGCCAGCAGTGAAACTAATGAGCAGTTCTTC
CASSETNEQFF
>TRBJ2-7|TRBD1|-|TRBV18
TGTGCCAGCTCACGTCCCGGGACAGGGGCCTACGAGCAGTACTTC
CASSRPGTGAYEQYF
>TRBJ1-1|TRBD1|-|TRBV5-1
TGCGCCAGCAGTCTGGACAGGGGGAACACTGAAGCTTTCTTT
CASSLDRGNTEAFF
>TRBJ2-1|TRBD2|-|TRBV29-1
TGCAGCGTGGACGATTCCTCCCCCCTAGCGGTTCACAATGAGCAGTTCTTC
CSVDDSSPLAVHNEQFF
>TRBJ2-1|TRBD1|-|TRBV5-4
TGTGCCAGCAGCTGGGGACAGGGGGAGGTCAATGAGCAGTTCTTC
CASSWGQGEVNEQFF
>TRBJ2-7|TRBD2|-|TRBV11-2
TGTGCCAGCAGCCCGAGCGGGAGGATAGCCGAGCAGTACTTC
CASSPSGRIAEQYF
>TRBJ2-7|TRBD1|-|TRBV27
TGTGCCAGCAGTTTACAGACAGGGATAAGCTACGAGCAGTACTTC
CASSLQTGISYEQYF
>TRBJ2-2|TRBD1|-|TRBV5-1
TGCGCCAGCAGCTTGGCCGAAAGGGGGCGCGGCACCGGGGAGCTGTTTTTT
CASSLAERGRGTGELFF
>TRBJ2-1|-|-|TRBV5-1
TGCGCCAGCAGCTCAGAACGACTTACAAATGAGCAGTTCTTC
CASSSERLTNEQFF
>TRBJ1-2|TRBD1|-|TRBV5-6
TGTGCCAGCAGCTTGTTAGGTTTGCAGGGGGCGTCACCTATGGGCTACACCTTC
CASSLLGLQGASPMGYTF
>TRBJ2-2|TRBD1|-|TRBV6-5
TGTGCCAGCAGATCGGGACAGGGATTTTGGTCGGAGCTGTTTTTT
CASRSGQGFWSELFF
>TRBJ2-1|-|-|TRBV2
TGTGCCAGCAGTCAATACAGGGTTGGGATCGGTGAGCAGTTCTTC
CASSQYRVGIGEQFF
>TRBJ2-1|TRBD2|-|TRBV11-2
TGTGCCAGCAGCCCGACCGGGACTAGGTACAATGAGCAGTTCTTC
CASSPTGTRYNEQFF
>TRBJ2-5|TRBD2|-|TRBV6-1
TGTGCCAGCAGTGAGTTAGCGGGGGGGCCGTGGGAGACCCAGTACTTC
CASSELAGGPWETQYF
>TRBJ1-1|-|-|TRBV6-5
TGTGCCAGCAGATTTCGAGTGAACACTGAAGCTTTCTTT
CASRFRVNTEAFF
>TRBJ2-5|TRBD2|-|TRBV14
TGTGCCAGCAGCAACCTAGCGGGGGGGCCCGAGACCCAGTACTTC
CASSNLAGGPETQYF